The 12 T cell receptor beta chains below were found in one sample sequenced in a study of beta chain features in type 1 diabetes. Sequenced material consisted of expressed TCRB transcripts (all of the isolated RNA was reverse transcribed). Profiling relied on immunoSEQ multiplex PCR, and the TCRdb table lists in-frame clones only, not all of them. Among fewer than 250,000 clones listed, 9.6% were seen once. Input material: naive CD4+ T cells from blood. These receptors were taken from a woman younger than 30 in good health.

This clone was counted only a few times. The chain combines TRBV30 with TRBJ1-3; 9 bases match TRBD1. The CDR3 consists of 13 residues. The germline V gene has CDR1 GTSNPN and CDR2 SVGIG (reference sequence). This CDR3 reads CATDRGAGNTIYF. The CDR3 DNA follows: TGTGCAACGGACAGGGGAGCTGGAAACACCATATATTTT.

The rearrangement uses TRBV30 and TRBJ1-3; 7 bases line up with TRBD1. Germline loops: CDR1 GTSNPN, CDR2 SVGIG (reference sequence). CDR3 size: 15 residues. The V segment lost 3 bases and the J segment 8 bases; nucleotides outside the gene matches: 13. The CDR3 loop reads CAWSSQGQGGDTIYF. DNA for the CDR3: TGTGCCTGGAGCTCACAGGGCCAAGGGGGCGACACCATATATTTT.

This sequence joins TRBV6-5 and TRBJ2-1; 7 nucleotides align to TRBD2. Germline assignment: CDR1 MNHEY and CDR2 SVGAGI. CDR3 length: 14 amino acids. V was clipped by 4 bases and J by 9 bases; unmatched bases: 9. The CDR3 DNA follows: TGTGCCAGCAGTTGGAGACTAGCCCAGGGTGAGCAGTTCTTC. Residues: CASSWRLAQGEQFF.

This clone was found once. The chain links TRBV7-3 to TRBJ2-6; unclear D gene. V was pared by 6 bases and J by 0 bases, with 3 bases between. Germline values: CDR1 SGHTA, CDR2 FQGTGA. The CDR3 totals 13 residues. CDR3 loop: CASSYSGANVLTF. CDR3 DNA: TGTGCCAGCAGTTACTCTGGGGCCAACGTCCTGACTTTC.

The CDR3 loop is CASSLTGTKGTGYTF. The CDR3 DNA reads as TGCGCCAGCAGCCTAACAGGGACAAAGGGGACTGGCTACACCTTC. The chain carries TRBV5-1 and TRBJ1-2; tentative D call: TRBD1 (6 bases). V gave up 4 bases and J gave up 7 bases, with 20 bases separating them. Germline V lookup: CDR1 SGHRS, CDR2 YFSETQ. The length of the CDR3 is 15 residues.

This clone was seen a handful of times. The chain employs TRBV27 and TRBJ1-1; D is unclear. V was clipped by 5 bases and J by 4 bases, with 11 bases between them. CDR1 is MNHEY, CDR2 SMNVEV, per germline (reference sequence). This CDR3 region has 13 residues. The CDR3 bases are TGTGCCAGCAGTCCGGCAGGCGCCACTGAAGCTTTCTTT. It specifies CASSPAGATEAFF.

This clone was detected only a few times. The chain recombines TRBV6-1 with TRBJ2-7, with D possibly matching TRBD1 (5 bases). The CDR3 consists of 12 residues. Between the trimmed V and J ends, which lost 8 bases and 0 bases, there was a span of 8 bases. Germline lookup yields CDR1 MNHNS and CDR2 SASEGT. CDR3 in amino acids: CASDDSSYEQYF. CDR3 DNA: TGTGCCAGCGACGACAGCTCCTACGAGCAGTACTTC.

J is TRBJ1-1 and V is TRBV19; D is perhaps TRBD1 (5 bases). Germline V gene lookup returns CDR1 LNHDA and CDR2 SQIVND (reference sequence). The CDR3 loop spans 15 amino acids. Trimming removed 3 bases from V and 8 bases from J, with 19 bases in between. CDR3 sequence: CASSMGPSLPTEAFF. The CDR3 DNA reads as TGTGCCAGTAGTATGGGGCCCTCCCTGCCCACCGAAGCTTTCTTT.

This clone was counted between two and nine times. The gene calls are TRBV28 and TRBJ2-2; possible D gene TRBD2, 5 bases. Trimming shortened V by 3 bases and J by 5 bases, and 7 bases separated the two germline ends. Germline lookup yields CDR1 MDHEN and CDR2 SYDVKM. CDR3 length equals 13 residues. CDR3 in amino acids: CASSFPGTGELFF. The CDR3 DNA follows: TGTGCCAGCAGTTTCCCGGGAACCGGGGAGCTGTTTTTT. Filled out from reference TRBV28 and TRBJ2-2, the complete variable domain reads DVKVTQSSRYLVKRTGEKVFLECVQDMDHENMFWYRQDPGLGLRLIYFSYDVKMKEKGDIPEGYSVSREKKERFSLILESASTNQTSMYLCASSFPGTGELFFGEGSRLTVL.

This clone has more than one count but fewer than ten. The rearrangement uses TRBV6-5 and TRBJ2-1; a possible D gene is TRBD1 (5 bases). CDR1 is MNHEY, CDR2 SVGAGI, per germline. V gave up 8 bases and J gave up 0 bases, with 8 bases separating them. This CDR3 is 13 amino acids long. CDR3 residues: CASGQSSYNEQFF. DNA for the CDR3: TGTGCCAGCGGACAAAGCTCCTACAATGAGCAGTTCTTC.

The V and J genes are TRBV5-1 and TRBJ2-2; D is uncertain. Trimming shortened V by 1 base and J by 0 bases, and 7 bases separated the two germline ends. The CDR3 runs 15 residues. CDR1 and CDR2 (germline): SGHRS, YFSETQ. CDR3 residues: CASSLQTSNTGELFF. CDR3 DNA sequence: TGCGCCAGCAGCTTGCAGACATCGAACACCGGGGAGCTGTTTTTT.

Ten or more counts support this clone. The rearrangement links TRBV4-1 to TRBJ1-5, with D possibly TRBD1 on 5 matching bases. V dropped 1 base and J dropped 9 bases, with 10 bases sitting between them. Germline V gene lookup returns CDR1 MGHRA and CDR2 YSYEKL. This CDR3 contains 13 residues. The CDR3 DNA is TGCGCCAGCAGCCAAGCAGGGACTATGCCCCAGCATTTT. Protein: CASSQAGTMPQHF.